One sample yielded the 28 T cell receptor beta chains listed below, sequenced in a study of T cell repertoires in cytomegalovirus infection. Using its own MiXCR run on the reads, TCRdb lists one record per CDR3 protein. The table shows some 940,000 distinct CDR3 sequences, with approximately 33% occurring only once. The antigens for these receptors are not known. This sample comprised cultured CD8+ T cells from PBMCs, obtained from culture after CMV antigen stimulation. Receptors were obtained from a human donor in good health (CMV status not recorded). Some clones in this sample may be carry-over from other donors' samples.

The chain employs TRBV14 and TRBJ1-1; the D is unclear. Trimming shortened V by 1 base and J by 3 bases, and 18 bases separated the two germline ends. The germline gives CDR1 SGHDN, CDR2 FVKESK. The CDR3 consists of 17 residues. CDR3 bases: TGTGCCAGCAGCCAAGTATCCCGGAGACGAATGGACACTGAAGCTTTCTTT. The encoded protein is CASSQVSRRRMDTEAFF.

This clonotype was observed a few times. The rearrangement uses TRBV5-1 and TRBJ1-1, with 7 bases that match TRBD1. The V gene end was trimmed by 5 bases and the J gene end by 1 base; junction bases not matched to a gene: 11. CDR1 is SGHRS, CDR2 YFSETQ, per germline. The CDR3 has 16 amino acids. CDR3 sequence (DNA): TGCGCCAGCAGTTCCTATAGGGGGCGTGGGAACACTGAAGCTTTCTTT. It codes for CASSSYRGRGNTEAFF.

The chain carries TRBV6-2 or TRBV6-3 and TRBJ2-1; TRBD1 is a possible D gene (5 bases). CDR3 length: 15 amino acids. Trimming removed 3 bases at V and 3 bases at J, with 12 bases between. From germline, CDR1 is MNHEY and CDR2 SVGEGT. The CDR3 DNA reads TGTGCCAGCAGTTATAGGGGTGGGGTCTACAATGAGCAGTTCTTC. This encodes CASSYRGGVYNEQFF.

This clonotype was picked up a small number of times. The rearrangement links TRBV6-2 or TRBV6-3 to TRBJ2-7; TRBD1 aligns across 9 bases. Germline loops: CDR1 MNHEY, CDR2 SVGEGT. The CDR3 runs 16 residues. V was clipped by 0 bases and J by 5 bases; unmatched bases: 8. DNA of the CDR3: TGTGCCAGCAGTTACTCGATGAGGACAGGGGCAGACGAGCAGTACGTC. This gives the protein CASSYSMRTGADEQYV.

This chain connects TRBV10-3 to TRBJ1-1, with a possible D match to TRBD1 (6 bases). V shed 6 bases and J shed 4 bases, with 15 bases lying between them. This CDR3 contains 14 residues. The germline V gene has CDR1 ENHRY and CDR2 SYGVKD. CDR3 nucleotide sequence: TGTGCCATCAGCGATTCGGGGACAAGCACTGAAGCTTTCTTT. Its protein is CAISDSGTSTEAFF.

The chain has TRBV6-6 and TRBJ2-1; D is perhaps TRBD2 (5 bases). The V end was cut by 6 bases, the J end by 2 bases, with 20 bases between. CDR3 size: 17 residues. The V gene's germline CDR1 is MNHNY and CDR2 SVGAGI (reference sequence). The CDR3 region is CASSPQFRGLAYNEQFF. CDR3 DNA sequence: TGTGCCAGCAGCCCGCAATTTCGGGGTCTAGCCTACAATGAGCAGTTCTTC.

Many counts were recorded for this clonotype. The J gene is TRBJ2-3, the V gene TRBV7-2; 10 bases agree with TRBD1. Germline CDR1 and CDR2: SGHTA and FQGNSA. The CDR3 is made up of 18 amino acids. Trimming removed 2 bases from V and 4 bases from J; junction bases left unmatched: 12. The CDR3 loop is CASSLPPSGTGAADTQYF. In nucleotides, the CDR3 is TGTGCCAGCAGCTTACCCCCATCGGGGACAGGGGCGGCAGATACGCAGTATTTT.

This clonotype occurred many times. In nucleotides, the CDR3 is TGTGCCAGCAGCCACTGGACAGGGCCGGGGGCCAACGTCCTGACTTTC. Translated, it gives CASSHWTGPGANVLTF. The rearrangement joins TRBV7-8 to TRBJ2-6; 8 bases map to TRBD1. Trimming took 5 bases from V and 4 from J; bases not matched to a gene: 7. The CDR3 spans 16 residues. Germline V lookup: CDR1 SGHVS, CDR2 FQNEAQ.

The gene calls are TRBV7-6 and TRBJ2-1; 12 bases fit TRBD2. From germline, CDR1 is SGHVS and CDR2 FNYEAQ. Germline trimming cut 2 bases from V and 8 bases from J; bases unmatched to any gene: 7. This CDR3 is 16 amino acids long. For the CDR3, the DNA is TGTGCCAGCAGCTTACGGCTAGCGGGGGGGCCCGATGAGCAGTTCTTC. Protein product: CASSLRLAGGPDEQFF.

The chain uses TRBV27 and TRBJ1-5; D is undetermined. There are 14 residues in the CDR3. The V gene lost 5 bases and the J gene lost 6 bases, with 14 bases spanning the gap. The germline gives CDR1 MNHEY, CDR2 SMNVEV (reference sequence). The CDR3 nucleotides read TGTGCCAGCAGTAAAGGGTTTAATGTTCAGCCCCAGCATTTT. As protein: CASSKGFNVQPQHF.

The V call is TRBV12-5, the J call TRBJ1-5; D possibly corresponds to TRBD1 (6 bases). CDR3 length: 15 residues. Trimming cost V 3 bases and J 0 bases, with 9 bases left between them. The germline V gene has CDR1 LGHNT and CDR2 FRNRAP. The CDR3 DNA reads TGTGCTAGTGGTTTCCGGACAGATAGCAATCAGCCCCAGCATTTT. Its protein product is CASGFRTDSNQPQHF.

This clonotype was detected many times. The V gene is TRBV7-6, the J gene TRBJ2-5; tentative D call: TRBD2 (7 bases). Germline CDR1 SGHVS, CDR2 FNYEAQ. Trimming pared 5 bases from V and 8 bases from J, leaving 27 bases between. The CDR3 is made up of 17 amino acids. The DNA of the CDR3 is TGTGCCAGCAGCCAAATTTTGGGGGGGGCCCCAAAGGATACCCAGTACTTC. Amino acid sequence: CASSQILGGAPKDTQYF. The complete variable domain, with remaining parts taken from reference TRBV7-6 and TRBJ2-5, reads GAGVSQSPRYKVTKRGQDVALRCDPISGHVSLYWYRQALGQGPEFLTYFNYEAQQDKSGLPNDRFSAERPEGSISTLTIQRTEQRDSAMYRCASSQILGGAPKDTQYFGPGTRLLVL.

The chain has TRBV4-1 and TRBJ1-5; D might be TRBD1 (6 bases). The V and J ends lost 5 bases and 2 bases respectively, with 13 bases between them. CDR1 MGHRA and CDR2 YSYEKL come from the germline V gene. The CDR3 is 15 residues long. The CDR3 DNA sequence: TGCGCCAGCAGCTTACAGGGTGGGGGCAATCAGCCCCAGCATTTT. This translates into CASSLQGGGNQPQHF.

The rearrangement uses TRBV5-4 and TRBJ2-5; D remains unclear. Per germline, CDR1 SGHNT and CDR2 YYREEE (reference sequence). V shed 0 bases and J shed 5 bases, with 20 bases lying between them. This CDR3 region has 17 residues. The DNA of the CDR3 is TGTGCCAGCAGCTTGGGCTCCGTCATCGGTGGATCCGAGACCCAGTACTTC. Encoded protein: CASSLGSVIGGSETQYF.

The chain has TRBV15 and TRBJ1-2, with TRBD1 identical over 7 bases. Germline-derived CDR1 and CDR2 are LNHNV and YYDKDF (reference sequence). With V trimmed by 0 bases and J by 0 bases, 4 bases remained unmatched. CDR3 length equals 16 residues. The CDR3 loop reads CATSRDRQGTNYGYTF. The CDR3 nucleotides read TGTGCCACCAGCAGAGATCGACAGGGAACTAACTATGGCTACACCTTC.

This chain links TRBV20-1 with TRBJ2-1, with 7 bases aligning to TRBD2. The CDR3 runs 16 residues. Per the germline V gene, CDR1 is DFQATT and CDR2 is SNEGSKA (reference sequence). The V segment lost 0 bases and the J segment 4 bases; nucleotides outside the gene matches: 9. CDR3 residues: CSARDPQRGQYNEQFF. Written as DNA, the CDR3 is TGCAGTGCTAGAGACCCGCAGCGGGGCCAGTACAATGAGCAGTTCTTC.

This clonotype was seen only once. The chain links TRBV7-9 to TRBJ1-3, with TRBD1 matching 8 bases. Germline-derived CDR1 and CDR2 are SEHNR and FQNEAQ (reference sequence). The CDR3 covers 15 residues. Losses at the gene ends were 5 bases for V and 4 bases for J; bases not matched to a gene: 7. CDR3 sequence reads: CASSPQTGVGNTIYF. The CDR3 nucleotides are TGTGCCAGCAGCCCGCAGACAGGGGTCGGAAACACCATATATTTT.

This clonotype has more than one count but fewer than ten. The CDR3 reads CASSYSPWMNEQFF. Written as DNA, the CDR3 is TGTGCCAGCAGTTACTCGCCCTGGATGAATGAGCAGTTCTTC. The chain carries TRBV6-6 and TRBJ2-1, with D uncertain. CDR1 and CDR2 from the germline V gene are MNHNY and SVGAGI (reference sequence). This CDR3 spans 14 amino acids. V was clipped by 0 bases and J by 7 bases, with 10 bases between them.

The V and J genes are TRBV4-3 and TRBJ1-2; tentatively, D is TRBD1 (5 bases). From germline, CDR1 is LGHNA and CDR2 YSLEER. The CDR3 totals 14 residues. V lost 3 bases and J lost 7, with 15 bases in between. For the CDR3, the DNA is TGCGCCAGCAGCCATGCGAGCGGGGCAGGTGGCTACACCTTC. The encoded protein is CASSHASGAGGYTF.

This sequence joins TRBV6-1 and TRBJ1-6; D is unclear. The V end lost 7 bases, the J end lost 6 bases, and 16 bases lay between the germline ends. The CDR3 extends over 15 amino acids. The V gene's germline CDR1 is MNHNS and CDR2 SASEGT. CDR3 in amino acids: CASTLGELVNSPLHF. In DNA form, the CDR3 reads TGTGCCAGCACCCTCGGGGAATTAGTTAATTCACCCCTCCACTTT.

J is TRBJ2-3 and V is TRBV5-1, with 9 bases fitting TRBD1. V lost 4 bases and J lost 2; bases outside the gene matches: 5. CDR3 length equals 15 residues. Germline CDR1 and CDR2: SGHRS and YFSETQ. For the CDR3, the DNA is TGCGCCAGCAGCGAGGACAGGGGCCTCACAGATACGCAGTATTTT. Its protein product is CASSEDRGLTDTQYF.

This clonotype has more than one count but fewer than ten. The rearrangement links TRBV4-1 to TRBJ1-5; D call uncertain. The V end was cut by 0 bases, the J end by 6 bases, with 3 bases between. From germline, CDR1 is MGHRA and CDR2 YSYEKL. The CDR3 sequence is 12 residues long. Here the CDR3 reads CASSQESQPQHF. The CDR3, as DNA: TGCGCCAGCAGCCAAGAGAGTCAGCCCCAGCATTTT.

This clonotype was detected many times. V gene TRBV7-9 combines with J gene TRBJ1-4; weak D call: TRBD1 (5 bases). V lost 2 bases to trimming and J lost 7 bases, with 17 bases between them. CDR1 and CDR2 from the germline V gene are SEHNR and FQNEAQ (reference sequence). The CDR3 extends over 16 amino acids. The CDR3 spells CASSLTWGREAEKLFF. The CDR3, as DNA: TGTGCCAGCAGCTTAACTTGGGGCCGGGAGGCTGAAAAACTGTTTTTT.

This clonotype was counted between two and nine times. The chain uses TRBV20-1 and TRBJ2-7; tentative D call: TRBD2 (6 bases). The CDR3 is made up of 13 amino acids. Trimming took 2 bases from V and 6 from J, leaving 14 bases between them. Per germline, CDR1 DFQATT and CDR2 SNEGSKA (reference sequence). The CDR3: CSARIGGWGEQYV. The CDR3 DNA reads as TGCAGTGCTAGAATCGGGGGTTGGGGCGAGCAGTACGTC.

This chain uses TRBV12-3 or TRBV12-4 with TRBJ2-7; 14 nucleotides match TRBD2. Losses at the gene ends were 5 bases for V and 4 bases for J; bases not matched to a gene: 4. CDR3 length: 15 residues. The CDR3 DNA reads as TGTGCCAGCAGTACGGGACTAGCGGGGGTTTACGAGCAGTACTTC. Translating gives CASSTGLAGVYEQYF.

The J gene is TRBJ2-1, the V gene TRBV6-1; tentatively, D is TRBD1 (6 bases). CDR3 size: 17 residues. Trimming took 5 bases from V and 5 from J, leaving 22 bases between them. Germline CDR1 MNHNS, CDR2 SASEGT. CDR3 coding DNA: TGTGCCAGCAGTACCCAACAGGGTTCGAAGCATGACAATGAGCAGTTCTTC. This codes for CASSTQQGSKHDNEQFF.

This clonotype came up a few times. The chain combines TRBV5-4 with TRBJ1-2; 7 bases are shared with TRBD1. Per the germline V gene, CDR1 is SGHNT and CDR2 is YYREEE (reference sequence). This CDR3 spans 17 amino acids. Unmatched junction bases numbered 15, after V lost 4 bases and J lost 3 bases. The CDR3 DNA reads TGTGCCAGCAGCAAGCCGGGACAGACGCCAGAACACTATGGCTACACCTTC. This gives the protein CASSKPGQTPEHYGYTF.

This sequence joins TRBV10-3 and TRBJ1-1; the match to TRBD1 covers 8 bases. This CDR3 has 17 residues. With V trimmed by 3 bases and J by 3 bases, 12 bases remained unmatched. Germline V gene lookup returns CDR1 ENHRY and CDR2 SYGVKD. The CDR3 here is CAISDVGQGARDTEAFF. The CDR3 DNA follows: TGTGCCATCAGTGATGTAGGTCAGGGGGCTCGGGACACTGAAGCTTTCTTT.